This T cell receptor (beta chain) was retrieved from a study of beta chain features in type 1 diabetes. Study-wide results and caveats: The study found moderately but significantly shorter TCRB CDR3s in all four CD4+ subsets of Type 1 diabetes patients.

Trimming removed 5 bases from V and 1 base from J, with 15 bases in between. Germline CDR1 and CDR2: LGHNA and YNFKEQ. This CDR3 region has 16 residues. The authors reverse transcribed all of the isolated RNA, so sequencing captured expressed TCRB transcripts. Clones were sequenced by immunoSEQ multiplex PCR, and TCRdb holds only the in-frame ones, with some missing. The table shows more than 300,000 clones, with roughly 16% occurring only once. This clone was observed a handful of times. Its antigen remains unidentified. Sorted populations were all over 95% pure. What was sequenced was naive CD4+ T cells from blood. The chain uses TRBV4-2 and TRBJ2-1; possibly TRBD1 for D (7 bases). The receptor comes from a young woman in good health. Written as DNA, the CDR3 is TGTGCCAGCAGCTTGCGGGACAGCCAATCCTACAATGAGCAGTTCTTC. Translation gives CASSLRDSQSYNEQFF.